This is a list of T cell receptor beta chains from one sample in a study of shared clonotypes between healthy human individuals. Data came from immunoSEQ multiplex PCR; TCRdb stores just in-frame clones and leaves some out. Of around 2.5 million clones in the sample, roughly 93% were seen once. Sequenced: naive CD4+ T cells from PBMCs. The receptors were sampled from a man younger than 30 in good health. Some clones in this sample may be carry-over from other donors' samples. Both conserved end residues are part of each CDR3. Fields, in order: J gene, V gene, D gene, clone size, CDR3 protein, CDR3 DNA. D genes are given only for firm matches. A row's size may be missing; if present it is once, few, many or a size class.

j_call: TRBJ2-7
v_call: TRBV27
d_call: .
clone_size: .
cdr3_aa: CASSFRDPRKQYF
cdr3_nt: TGTGCCAGCAGTTTCCGGGACCCACGGAAGCAGTACTTC

j_call: TRBJ2-5
v_call: TRBV13
d_call: TRBD2
clone_size: .
cdr3_aa: CASSSSGTSGVRAQYF
cdr3_nt: TGTGCCAGCAGCTCCTCCGGGACTAGCGGGGTCCGGGCCCAGTACTTC

j_call: TRBJ1-5
v_call: TRBV5-1
d_call: .
clone_size: .
cdr3_aa: CASSLIPDSNQPQHF
cdr3_nt: TGCGCCAGCAGCTTGATCCCGGATAGCAATCAGCCCCAGCATTTT

j_call: TRBJ1-1
v_call: TRBV5-1
d_call: .
clone_size: few
cdr3_aa: CASSTPSGTEAFF
cdr3_nt: TGCGCCAGCAGCACCCCCTCGGGGACTGAAGCTTTCTTT

j_call: TRBJ1-5
v_call: TRBV4-1
d_call: TRBD1
clone_size: .
cdr3_aa: CASSQDPGQGRQPQHF
cdr3_nt: TGCGCCAGCAGCCAAGATCCAGGACAGGGTAGGCAGCCCCAGCATTTT

j_call: TRBJ1-1
v_call: TRBV5-4
d_call: .
clone_size: .
cdr3_aa: CASSLADMNTEAFF
cdr3_nt: TGTGCCAGCAGCTTAGCAGATATGAACACTGAAGCTTTCTTT

j_call: TRBJ2-7
v_call: TRBV5-1
d_call: .
clone_size: .
cdr3_aa: CASSLEQGGYEQYF
cdr3_nt: TGCGCCAGCAGCTTGGAGCAGGGGGGCTACGAGCAGTACTTC

j_call: TRBJ2-7
v_call: TRBV15
d_call: .
clone_size: .
cdr3_aa: CATSRDRTAFSSYEQYF
cdr3_nt: TGTGCCACCAGCAGAGATCGTACGGCGTTTAGCTCCTACGAGCAGTACTTC

j_call: TRBJ2-7
v_call: TRBV11-1
d_call: TRBD1
clone_size: .
cdr3_aa: CASSRRGRQGSEQYF
cdr3_nt: TGTGCCAGCAGCCGCAGGGGGCGCCAGGGTTCCGAGCAGTACTTC

j_call: TRBJ2-3
v_call: TRBV4-1
d_call: TRBD2
clone_size: once
cdr3_aa: CASSRMTSGSADTQYF
cdr3_nt: TGCGCCAGCAGTAGAATGACTAGCGGGAGTGCCGATACGCAGTATTTT